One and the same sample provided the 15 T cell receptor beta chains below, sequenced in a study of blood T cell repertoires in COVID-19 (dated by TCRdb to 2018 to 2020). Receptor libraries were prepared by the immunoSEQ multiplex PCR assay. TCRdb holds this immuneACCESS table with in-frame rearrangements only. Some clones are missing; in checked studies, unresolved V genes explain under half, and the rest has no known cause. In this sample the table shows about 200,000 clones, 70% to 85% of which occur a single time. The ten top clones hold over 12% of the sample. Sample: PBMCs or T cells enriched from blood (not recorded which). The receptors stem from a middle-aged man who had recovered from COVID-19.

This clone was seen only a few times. The CDR3 region is CAIRGLAGDGEQFF. CDR3 nucleotides: TGTGCCATCAGGGGACTAGCGGGGGATGGTGAGCAGTTCTTC. The chain joins TRBV10-3 to TRBJ2-1; TRBD2 aligns across 14 bases. Germline V gives CDR1 ENHRY, CDR2 SYGVKD. V dropped 6 bases and J dropped 9; count of bases not matched to a gene: 4. The CDR3 length is 14 residues.

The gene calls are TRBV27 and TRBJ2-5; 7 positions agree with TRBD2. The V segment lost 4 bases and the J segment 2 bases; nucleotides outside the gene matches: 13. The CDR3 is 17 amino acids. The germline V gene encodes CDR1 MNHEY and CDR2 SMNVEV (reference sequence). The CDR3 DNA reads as TGTGCCAGCAGTTGGGGGGGTAGGGAGGGCCCACAAGAGACCCAGTACTTC. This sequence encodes CASSWGGREGPQETQYF.

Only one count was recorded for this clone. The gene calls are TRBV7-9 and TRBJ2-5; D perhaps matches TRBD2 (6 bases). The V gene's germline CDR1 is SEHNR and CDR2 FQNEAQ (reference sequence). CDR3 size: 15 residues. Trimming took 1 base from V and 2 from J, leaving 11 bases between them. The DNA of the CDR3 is TGTGCCAGCAGCTTAGGCGGGACTCAGCAAGAGACCCAGTACTTC. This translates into CASSLGGTQQETQYF.

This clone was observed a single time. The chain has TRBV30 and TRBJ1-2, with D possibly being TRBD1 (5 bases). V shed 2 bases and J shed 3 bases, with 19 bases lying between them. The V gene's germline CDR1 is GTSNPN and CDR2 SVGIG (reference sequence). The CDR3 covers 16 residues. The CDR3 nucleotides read TGTGCCTGGAGTCTGCAGACAGTATCCCCCCACTATGGCTACACCTTC. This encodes CAWSLQTVSPHYGYTF.

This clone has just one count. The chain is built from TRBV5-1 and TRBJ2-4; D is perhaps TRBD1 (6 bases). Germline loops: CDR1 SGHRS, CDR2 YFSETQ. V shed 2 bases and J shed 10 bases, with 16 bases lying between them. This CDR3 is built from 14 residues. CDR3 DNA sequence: TGCGCCAGCAGCTTAGAAGGGGGTGAGGGGATTCAGTACTTC. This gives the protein CASSLEGGEGIQYF.

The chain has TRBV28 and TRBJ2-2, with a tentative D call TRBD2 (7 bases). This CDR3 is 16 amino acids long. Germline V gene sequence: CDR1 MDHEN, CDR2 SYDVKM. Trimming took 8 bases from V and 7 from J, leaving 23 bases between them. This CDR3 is CASYGGLASFSGELFF. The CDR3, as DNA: TGTGCCAGCTACGGGGGGCTAGCGAGCTTCAGCGGGGAGCTGTTTTTT.

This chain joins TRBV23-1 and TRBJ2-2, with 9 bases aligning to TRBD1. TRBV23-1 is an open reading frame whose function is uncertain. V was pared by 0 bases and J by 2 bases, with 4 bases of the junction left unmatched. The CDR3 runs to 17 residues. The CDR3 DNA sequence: TGCGCCAGCAGTCAATCCCCGGGACAGGGTAACACCGGGGAGCTGTTTTTT. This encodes CASSQSPGQGNTGELFF.

The CDR3 DNA follows: TGTGCCAGCAGCGATGCAGGGAAGAACACTGAAGCTTTCTTT. Amino acid sequence: CASSDAGKNTEAFF. The chain links TRBV3-1 (or the pseudogene TRBV3-2) to TRBJ1-1; maybe TRBD1 (5 bases). V shed 5 bases and J shed 1 base, with 11 bases lying between them. CDR3 length: 14 amino acids. Germline V lookup: CDR1 LGHDT, CDR2 YNNKEL (reference sequence).

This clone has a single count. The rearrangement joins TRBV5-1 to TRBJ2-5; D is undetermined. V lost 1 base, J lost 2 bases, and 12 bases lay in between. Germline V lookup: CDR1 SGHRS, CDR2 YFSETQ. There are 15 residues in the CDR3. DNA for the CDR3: TGCGCCAGCAGCTTGAGGCCAGGCACTCAAGAGACCCAGTACTTC. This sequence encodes CASSLRPGTQETQYF.

In nucleotides, the CDR3 is TGTGCCAGTAGCCCCCCCGGGAAGAACACCGGGGAGCTGTTTTTT. Its translation is CASSPPGKNTGELFF. The V call is TRBV19, the J call TRBJ2-2, with D possibly matching TRBD2 (5 bases). CDR1 is LNHDA, CDR2 SQIVND, per germline (reference sequence). Trimming took off 6 bases at V and 1 base at J, with 12 bases between the two ends. The CDR3 sequence is 15 residues long.

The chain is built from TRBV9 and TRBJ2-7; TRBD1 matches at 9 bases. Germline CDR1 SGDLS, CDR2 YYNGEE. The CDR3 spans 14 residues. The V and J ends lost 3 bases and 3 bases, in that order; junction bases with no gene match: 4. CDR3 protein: CASSAGQGNYEQYF. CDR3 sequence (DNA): TGTGCCAGCAGCGCGGGACAGGGTAACTACGAGCAGTACTTC.

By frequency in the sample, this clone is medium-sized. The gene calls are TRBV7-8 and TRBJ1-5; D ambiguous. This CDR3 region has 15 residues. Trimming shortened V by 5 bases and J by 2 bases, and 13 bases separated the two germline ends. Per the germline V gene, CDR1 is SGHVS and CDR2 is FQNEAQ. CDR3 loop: CASSPNVGGNQPQHF. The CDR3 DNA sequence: TGTGCCAGCAGCCCCAACGTCGGGGGCAATCAGCCCCAGCATTTT.

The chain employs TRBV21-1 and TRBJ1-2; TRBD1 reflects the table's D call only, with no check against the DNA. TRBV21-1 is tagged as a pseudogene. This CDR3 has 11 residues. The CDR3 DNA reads TGTGCCAGCAGGACAGGGAATGGCTACACCTTC. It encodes CASRTGNGYTF.

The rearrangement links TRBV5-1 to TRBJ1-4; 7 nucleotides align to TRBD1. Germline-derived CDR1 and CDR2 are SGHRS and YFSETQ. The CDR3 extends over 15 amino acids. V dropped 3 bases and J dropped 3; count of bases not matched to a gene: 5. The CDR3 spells CASSSYRGPNEKLFF. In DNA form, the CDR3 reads TGCGCCAGCAGCTCCTACAGGGGCCCTAATGAAAAACTGTTTTTT.

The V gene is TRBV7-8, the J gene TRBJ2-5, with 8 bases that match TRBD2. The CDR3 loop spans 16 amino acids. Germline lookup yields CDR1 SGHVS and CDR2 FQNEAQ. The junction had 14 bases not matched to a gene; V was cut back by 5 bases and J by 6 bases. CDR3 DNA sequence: TGTGCCAGCAGCCCCCGGGGGGGAACCGCTCTTCAGACCCAGTACTTC. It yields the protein CASSPRGGTALQTQYF. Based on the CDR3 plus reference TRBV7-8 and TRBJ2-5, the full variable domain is GAGVSQSPRYKVAKRGQDVALRCDPISGHVSLFWYQQALGQGPEFLTYFQNEAQLDKSGLPSDRFFAERPEGSVSTLKIQRTQQEDSAVYLCASSPRGGTALQTQYFGPGTRLLVL.